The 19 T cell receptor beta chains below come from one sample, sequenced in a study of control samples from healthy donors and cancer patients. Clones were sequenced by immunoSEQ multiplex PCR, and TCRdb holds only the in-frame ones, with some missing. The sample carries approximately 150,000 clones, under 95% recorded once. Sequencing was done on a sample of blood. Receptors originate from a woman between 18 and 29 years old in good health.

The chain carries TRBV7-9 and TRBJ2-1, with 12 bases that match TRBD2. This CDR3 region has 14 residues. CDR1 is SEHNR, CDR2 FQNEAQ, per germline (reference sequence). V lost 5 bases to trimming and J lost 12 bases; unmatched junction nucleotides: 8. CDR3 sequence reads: CASSTLAGGPGQFF. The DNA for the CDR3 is TGTGCCAGCAGCACCCTAGCGGGAGGGCCCGGGCAGTTCTTC. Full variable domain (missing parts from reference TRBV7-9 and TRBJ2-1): DTGVSQNPRHKITKRGQNVTFRCDPISEHNRLYWYRQTLGQGPEFLTYFQNEAQLEKSRLLSDRFSAERPKGSFSTLEIQRTEQGDSAMYLCASSTLAGGPGQFFGPGTRLTVL.

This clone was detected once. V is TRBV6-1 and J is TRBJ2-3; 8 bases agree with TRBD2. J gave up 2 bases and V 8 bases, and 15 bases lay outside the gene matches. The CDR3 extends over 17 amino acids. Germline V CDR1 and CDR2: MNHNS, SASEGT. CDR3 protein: CASGGRGAFSNTDTQYF. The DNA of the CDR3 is TGTGCCAGCGGTGGGCGGGGGGCCTTTTCGAACACAGATACGCAGTATTTT.

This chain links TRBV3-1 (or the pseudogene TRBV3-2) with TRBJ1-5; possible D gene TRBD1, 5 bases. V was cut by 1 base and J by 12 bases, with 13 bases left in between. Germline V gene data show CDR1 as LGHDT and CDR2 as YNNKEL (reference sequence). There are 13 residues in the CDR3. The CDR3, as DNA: TGTGCCAGCAGCCAAGGAAGGGGTCTACTCCAGCATTTT. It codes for CASSQGRGLLQHF.

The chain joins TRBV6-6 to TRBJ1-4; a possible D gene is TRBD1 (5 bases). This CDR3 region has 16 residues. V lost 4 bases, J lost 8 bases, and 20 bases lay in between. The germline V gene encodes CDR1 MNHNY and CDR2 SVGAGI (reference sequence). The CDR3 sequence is CASSLVGPQGGEKLFF. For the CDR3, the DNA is TGTGCCAGCAGTTTAGTGGGGCCCCAGGGAGGCGAAAAACTGTTTTTT.

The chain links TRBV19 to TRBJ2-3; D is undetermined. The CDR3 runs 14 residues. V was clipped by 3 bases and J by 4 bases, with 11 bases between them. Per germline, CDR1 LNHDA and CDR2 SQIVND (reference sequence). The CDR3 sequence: CASSIFTQPDTQYF. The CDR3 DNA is TGTGCCAGTAGTATTTTCACGCAACCAGATACGCAGTATTTT.

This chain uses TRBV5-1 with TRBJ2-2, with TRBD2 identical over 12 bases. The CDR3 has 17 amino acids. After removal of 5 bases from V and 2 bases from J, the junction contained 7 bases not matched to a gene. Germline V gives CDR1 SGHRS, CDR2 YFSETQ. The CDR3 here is CASRLAGGVLNTGELFF. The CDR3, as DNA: TGCGCCAGCAGACTAGCGGGAGGAGTTCTTAACACCGGGGAGCTGTTTTTT.

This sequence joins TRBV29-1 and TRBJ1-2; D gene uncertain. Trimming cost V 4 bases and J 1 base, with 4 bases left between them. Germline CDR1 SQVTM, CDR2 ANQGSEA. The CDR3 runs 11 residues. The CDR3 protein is CSVVVNYGYTF. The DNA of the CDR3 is TGCAGCGTTGTAGTTAACTATGGCTACACCTTC.

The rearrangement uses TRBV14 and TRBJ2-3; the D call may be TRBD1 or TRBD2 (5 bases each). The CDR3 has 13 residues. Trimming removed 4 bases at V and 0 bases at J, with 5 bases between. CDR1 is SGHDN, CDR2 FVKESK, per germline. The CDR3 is CASSRDSTDTQYF. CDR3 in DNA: TGTGCCAGCAGCCGGGACAGCACAGATACGCAGTATTTT. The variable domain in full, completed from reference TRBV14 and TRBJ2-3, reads EAGVTQFPSHSVIEKGQTVTLRCDPISGHDNLYWYRRVMGKEIKFLLHFVKESKQDESGMPNNRFLAERTGGTYSTLKVQPAELEDSGVYFCASSRDSTDTQYFGPGTRLTVL.

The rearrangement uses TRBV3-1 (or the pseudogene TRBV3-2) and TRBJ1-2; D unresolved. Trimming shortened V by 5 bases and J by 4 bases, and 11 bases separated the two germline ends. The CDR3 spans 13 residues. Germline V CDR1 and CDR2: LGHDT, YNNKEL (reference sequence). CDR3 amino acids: CASSSEGPYGYTF. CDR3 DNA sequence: TGTGCCAGCAGCTCGGAGGGTCCCTATGGCTACACCTTC.

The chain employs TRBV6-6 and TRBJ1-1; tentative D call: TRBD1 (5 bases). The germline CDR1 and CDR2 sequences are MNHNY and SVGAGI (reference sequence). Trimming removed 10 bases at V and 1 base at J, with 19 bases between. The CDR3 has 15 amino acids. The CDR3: CATLQLGVGNTEAFF. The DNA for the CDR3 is TGTGCCACCCTCCAGTTAGGGGTGGGGAACACTGAAGCTTTCTTT.

Written as DNA, the CDR3 is TGCGCCAGCAGCCAAGACGTCGGGGCGCCGGACACCGGGGAGCTGTTTTTT. Translated, it gives CASSQDVGAPDTGELFF. The rearrangement joins TRBV4-1 to TRBJ2-2; D assignment may be TRBD1 or TRBD2 (5 bases each). Per the germline V gene, CDR1 is MGHRA and CDR2 is YSYEKL. V lost 0 bases to trimming and J lost 3 bases, with 14 bases between them. This CDR3 has 17 amino acids.

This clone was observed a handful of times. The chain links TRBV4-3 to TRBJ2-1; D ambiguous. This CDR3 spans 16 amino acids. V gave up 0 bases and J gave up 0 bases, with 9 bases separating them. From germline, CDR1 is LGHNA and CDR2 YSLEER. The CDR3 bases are TGCGCCAGCAGCCAAGATCATAGGGACTCCTACAATGAGCAGTTCTTC. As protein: CASSQDHRDSYNEQFF.

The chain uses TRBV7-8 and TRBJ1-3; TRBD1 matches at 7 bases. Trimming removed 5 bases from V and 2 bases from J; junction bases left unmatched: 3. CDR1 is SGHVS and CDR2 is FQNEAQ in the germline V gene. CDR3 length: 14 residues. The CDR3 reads CASSPGTAGNTIYF. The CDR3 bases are TGTGCCAGCAGCCCTGGGACAGCTGGAAACACCATATATTTT.

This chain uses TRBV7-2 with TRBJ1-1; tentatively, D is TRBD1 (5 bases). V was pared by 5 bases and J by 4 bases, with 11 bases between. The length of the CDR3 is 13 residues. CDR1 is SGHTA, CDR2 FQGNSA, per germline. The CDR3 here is CASSAQGSTEAFF. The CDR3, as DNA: TGTGCCAGCAGCGCCCAGGGCAGCACTGAAGCTTTCTTT. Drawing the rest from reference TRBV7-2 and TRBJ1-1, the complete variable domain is GAGVSQSPSNKVTEKGKDVELRCDPISGHTALYWYRQSLGQGLEFLIYFQGNSAPDKSGLPSDRFSAERTGGSVSTLTIQRTQQEDSAVYLCASSAQGSTEAFFGQGTRLTVV.

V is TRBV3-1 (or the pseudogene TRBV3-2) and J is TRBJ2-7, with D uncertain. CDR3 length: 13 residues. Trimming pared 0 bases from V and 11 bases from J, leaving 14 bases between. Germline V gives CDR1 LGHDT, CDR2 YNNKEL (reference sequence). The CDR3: CASSQDVGLTEYF. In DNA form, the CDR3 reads TGTGCCAGCAGCCAAGATGTGGGCCTGACGGAGTACTTC.

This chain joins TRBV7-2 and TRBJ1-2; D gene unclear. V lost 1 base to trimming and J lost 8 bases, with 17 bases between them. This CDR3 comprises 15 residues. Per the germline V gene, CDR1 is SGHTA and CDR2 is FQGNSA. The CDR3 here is CASSLGARGNMGYTF. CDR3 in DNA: TGTGCCAGCAGCTTAGGGGCCAGAGGGAATATGGGCTACACCTTC.

This CDR3 is CASLQGAENTEAFF. As DNA, the CDR3 is TGTGCCAGCCTACAGGGGGCTGAGAACACTGAAGCTTTCTTT. The rearrangement uses TRBV18 and TRBJ1-1; 9 bases match TRBD1. This CDR3 is 14 amino acids long. Germline CDR1 and CDR2: KGHSH and LQKENI. J gave up 1 base and V 8 bases, and 5 bases lay outside the gene matches.

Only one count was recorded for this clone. For the CDR3, the DNA is TGTGCCAGCAGTTTATGGTTGGTTGGGACGCCTTTAAAAAGCTCCTACGAGCAGTACTTC. Protein: CASSLWLVGTPLKSSYEQYF. The rearrangement joins TRBV28 to TRBJ2-7, with D possibly being TRBD1 or TRBD2 (5 bases each). This CDR3 is built from 20 residues. CDR1 and CDR2 (germline): MDHEN, SYDVKM. Trimming pared 0 bases from V and 0 bases from J, leaving 24 bases between.

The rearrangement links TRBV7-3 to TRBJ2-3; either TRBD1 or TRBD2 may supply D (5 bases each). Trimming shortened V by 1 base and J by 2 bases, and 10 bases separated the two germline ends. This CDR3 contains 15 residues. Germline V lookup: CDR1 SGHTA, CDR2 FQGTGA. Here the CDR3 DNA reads TGTGCCAGCAGCTTAAGGGACGGACTCACAGATACGCAGTATTTT. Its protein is CASSLRDGLTDTQYF.